Included here is one TCR beta chain sequence, with context. Original processing methods: Reference gene primer amplification gave estimated nucleated cell counts. TCRdb's table, derived via immunoSEQ multiplex PCR, lists solely in-frame clones and lacks some. V and J calls and clone size come straight from that table; D and trimming were deduced from the DNA. This sample yields about 240,000 clones, of which 87% are seen a single time; approximately 2.4% belongs to the top ten. The source of the sample is a study of blood T cell repertoires in COVID-19. The CDR3 has 12 amino acids. Trimming took off 6 bases at V and 3 bases at J, with 9 bases between the two ends. Germline assignment: CDR1 MNHEY and CDR2 SVGAGI.

Sequencing was carried out using PBMCs or T cells enriched from blood (not recorded which). This chain uses TRBV6-5 with TRBJ2-7; D is possibly TRBD1 (5 bases). This receptor was obtained from a woman in her 30s with acute COVID-19. CDR3 protein: CASSQGFYEQYF. As DNA, the CDR3 is TGTGCCAGCAGCCAGGGATTCTACGAGCAGTACTTC.